The 24 T cell receptor beta chains presented below share a single source sample, sequenced in a study of beta chain features in type 1 diabetes listed by TCRdb under 2018. Library generation was performed with the immunoSEQ multiplex PCR assay. The High Capacity cDNA Reverse Transcription Kit was used to reverse transcribe all of the isolated RNA, meaning that expressed TCRB transcripts were what got sequenced. The immuneACCESS repertoire file appears here via TCRdb, limited to in-frame rearrangements. These files lack a portion of the clones; in checked studies, under half of the deficit traces to unresolved V genes, and the cause of the others is not known. The sample data list some 900,000 clones, and 15% to 20% of these were observed just once. The top ten constitute around 0.02% of the sample. Sequenced: naive CD4+ T cells from blood. The sample's cell subset or site label, decoded: true naive CD4+ T cells. The source is a woman under 30 in good health.

This chain links TRBV6-6 with TRBJ1-3, with D unresolved. CDR1 is MNHNY and CDR2 is SVGAGI in the germline V gene (reference sequence). Trimming took 0 bases from V and 6 from J, leaving 9 bases between them. The CDR3 contains 14 residues. For the CDR3, the DNA is TGTGCCAGCAGTTACTCTCCAGGCCTAAACACCATATATTTT. As protein: CASSYSPGLNTIYF.

This chain joins TRBV5-6 and TRBJ2-3, with D hard to call. Germline loops: CDR1 SGHDT, CDR2 YYEEEE. CDR3 size: 13 residues. V was cut by 6 bases and J by 4 bases, with 12 bases left in between. CDR3 sequence: CASIRWGADTQYF. DNA for the CDR3: TGTGCCAGCATCAGGTGGGGTGCAGATACGCAGTATTTT. Using reference TRBV5-6 and TRBJ2-3 for the parts outside the CDR3, the full variable domain is DAGVTQSPTHLIKTRGQQVTLRCSPKSGHDTVSWYQQALGQGPQFIFQYYEEEERQRGNFPDRFSGHQFPNYSSELNVNALLLGDSALYLCASIRWGADTQYFGPGTRLTVL.

The chain recombines TRBV6-1 with TRBJ1-2, with unresolved D. The CDR3 loop spans 13 amino acids. CDR1 is MNHNS and CDR2 is SASEGT in the germline V gene. The V end lost 4 bases, the J end lost 2 bases, and 8 bases lay between the germline ends. This chain's CDR3 is CASSVDSNYGYTF. CDR3 nucleotide sequence: TGTGCCAGCAGTGTGGACTCGAACTATGGCTACACCTTC.

The chain links TRBV2 to TRBJ2-1, with 12 nucleotides matching TRBD2. The CDR3 length is 16 residues. The V and J ends lost 2 bases and 4 bases, in that order; junction bases with no gene match: 3. The V gene's germline CDR1 is SNHLY and CDR2 FYNNEI. CDR3 in amino acids: CASSESLAGGYNEQFF. CDR3 bases: TGTGCCAGCAGTGAATCCCTAGCGGGAGGGTACAATGAGCAGTTCTTC. Full variable domain (missing parts from reference TRBV2 and TRBJ2-1): EPEVTQTPSHQVTQMGQEVILRCVPISNHLYFYWYRQILGQKVEFLVSFYNNEISEKSEIFDDQFSVERPDGSNFTLKIRSTKLEDSAMYFCASSESLAGGYNEQFFGPGTRLTVL.

In its sample, this clone was seen a few times. CDR3 in amino acids: CASSQGPDTQYF. The DNA of the CDR3 is TGTGCCAGCTCCCAAGGCCCCGATACGCAGTATTTT. The chain employs TRBV6-6 and TRBJ2-3, with D hard to call. Germline CDR1 is MNHNY and CDR2 is SVGAGI (reference sequence). Trimming left V 8 bases short and J 6 bases short, with 12 bases between. The CDR3 has 12 residues.

This clone was found a few times. The chain joins TRBV5-1 to TRBJ2-3; no clear D gene. V gave up 3 bases and J gave up 7 bases, with 18 bases separating them. Germline V lookup: CDR1 SGHRS, CDR2 YFSETQ. The CDR3 contains 15 residues. This CDR3 reads CASSSYANGQNTQYF. The CDR3 bases are TGCGCCAGCAGCTCCTATGCGAACGGCCAGAATACGCAGTATTTT.

The gene calls are TRBV7-9 and TRBJ2-5; D might be TRBD2 (6 bases). The CDR3 totals 15 residues. The V end lost 4 bases, the J end lost 1 base, and 13 bases lay between the germline ends. Germline-derived CDR1 and CDR2 are SEHNR and FQNEAQ (reference sequence). The CDR3: CASSSHLGSQETQYF. In DNA form, the CDR3 reads TGTGCCAGCAGCTCCCACCTCGGGAGCCAAGAGACCCAGTACTTC.

This clone was seen a few times. The rearrangement joins TRBV5-1 to TRBJ2-1; TRBD1 agrees at 8 bases. With 4 bases clipped from V and 9 bases from J, the junction kept 9 bases outside the gene matches. The CDR3 has 14 amino acids. The V gene's germline CDR1 is SGHRS and CDR2 YFSETQ. The CDR3, as DNA: TGCGCCAGCAGCCCTGGGGACAGGAGCGTTGAGCAGTTCTTC. Its protein product is CASSPGDRSVEQFF.

This clone was found once. This chain uses TRBV18 with TRBJ2-3; D is ambiguous. V dropped 2 bases and J dropped 2 bases, with 14 bases sitting between them. The CDR3 spans 16 residues. Looked up from germline, CDR1 is KGHSH and CDR2 is LQKENI. CDR3 region: CASSPSINIPTDTQYF. CDR3 DNA sequence: TGTGCCAGCTCACCAAGTATCAACATACCCACAGATACGCAGTATTTT.

The sample holds a few counts of this clone. This chain joins TRBV23-1 and TRBJ2-6; 9 bases are a match to TRBD1. TRBV23-1 is an ORF, with its function uncertain. J lost 1 base, V lost 3 bases, and 13 bases had no gene match. The CDR3 extends over 20 amino acids. The CDR3 reads CASSQAAGQGRQSGANVLTF. In nucleotides, the CDR3 is TGCGCCAGCAGTCAGGCCGCTGGACAGGGGCGACAGTCTGGGGCCAACGTCCTGACTTTC.

The rearrangement links TRBV4-1 to TRBJ2-6; D uncertain. This CDR3 has 19 amino acids. Trimming cost V 2 bases and J 0 bases, with 17 bases left between them. Germline assignment: CDR1 MGHRA and CDR2 YSYEKL. The CDR3 loop is CASSQSSPHVRSGANVLTF. The CDR3 region has the DNA TGCGCCAGCAGCCAAAGTTCCCCCCACGTCCGCTCTGGGGCCAACGTCCTGACTTTC.

This sequence joins TRBV5-4 and TRBJ1-1; D ambiguous. The germline V and J ends were trimmed by 3 bases and 4 bases, with 10 bases remaining between them. The CDR3 has 13 residues. Germline CDR1 is SGHNT and CDR2 is YYREEE (reference sequence). CDR3 coding DNA: TGTGCCAGCAGCTCCCGGTCCTCCACTGAAGCTTTCTTT. Translation gives CASSSRSSTEAFF.

As to this clone: This specimen includes other DNA sequences encoding the same CDR3. J is TRBJ1-5 and V is TRBV6-5; 8 bases fit TRBD1. CDR3 size: 13 residues. J gave up 7 bases and V 6 bases, and 5 bases lay outside the gene matches. Germline CDR1 MNHEY, CDR2 SVGAGI. CDR3 sequence (DNA): TGTGCCAGCAGCAGACAGGGGAACCAGCCCCAGCATTTT. Amino acid sequence: CASSRQGNQPQHF.

The sample holds a few counts of this clone. The chain has TRBV9 and TRBJ2-5, with D perhaps TRBD2 (6 bases). The germline V gene encodes CDR1 SGDLS and CDR2 YYNGEE. Trimming stripped 4 bases from V and 5 bases from J, with 12 bases between. This CDR3 contains 13 residues. The CDR3 loop reads CASSYTGGETQYF. As DNA, the CDR3 is TGTGCCAGCAGCTACACCGGGGGTGAGACCCAGTACTTC.

This clone was detected a few times. The chain is built from TRBV27 and TRBJ2-3; 10 bases are shared with TRBD2. V lost 5 bases and J lost 0; bases outside the gene matches: 5. Germline V gene data show CDR1 as MNHEY and CDR2 as SMNVEV (reference sequence). This CDR3 has 16 amino acids. For the CDR3, the DNA is TGTGCCAGCAGTCCGCTGACTAGCGGGAGCACAGATACGCAGTATTTT. Translation gives CASSPLTSGSTDTQYF.

This chain links TRBV5-1 with TRBJ2-3; 7 bases match TRBD2. The germline V gene has CDR1 SGHRS and CDR2 YFSETQ. With 4 bases clipped from V and 4 bases from J, the junction kept 3 bases outside the gene matches. The CDR3 is 13 amino acids. CDR3 DNA: TGCGCCAGCAGCACAGGACTAGCAGATACGCAGTATTTT. Protein product: CASSTGLADTQYF.

This clone was observed a handful of times. The V gene is TRBV4-2, the J gene TRBJ1-4; 8 bases agree with TRBD1. V was clipped by 3 bases and J by 5 bases; unmatched bases: 2. Germline loops: CDR1 LGHNA, CDR2 YNFKEQ. The CDR3 runs to 14 residues. The CDR3 DNA reads TGTGCCAGCAGCCACGGGACAGGAAATGAAAAACTGTTTTTT. Its protein product is CASSHGTGNEKLFF.

Points on this clone: Additional DNA sequences in this sample encode the identical CDR3. This sequence joins TRBV18 and TRBJ1-3; D call uncertain. This CDR3 comprises 14 residues. Germline V gives CDR1 KGHSH, CDR2 LQKENI. The ends were cut back, 1 base at V and 1 base at J, with 5 bases in the middle. The CDR3 region is CASSPQESGNTIYF. CDR3 nucleotides: TGTGCCAGCTCACCACAGGAGTCTGGAAACACCATATATTTT.

This clone was counted between two and nine times. The chain joins TRBV4-2 to TRBJ2-7; a possible D gene is TRBD2 (6 bases). Germline CDR1 is LGHNA and CDR2 is YNFKEQ. This CDR3 spans 14 amino acids. The germline V and J ends were trimmed by 6 bases and 6 bases, with 18 bases remaining between them. The CDR3 sequence: CASSGVGGGGEQYF. The CDR3 DNA reads TGTGCCAGCAGTGGAGTGGGGGGAGGCGGCGAGCAGTACTTC.

This chain links TRBV16 with TRBJ1-1; D is uncertain. The CDR3 is made up of 14 amino acids. Germline V CDR1 and CDR2: KGHSY, FQNENV. The V end was cut by 2 bases, the J end by 1 base, with 8 bases between. The CDR3 DNA is TGTGCCAGCAGCCAAAGTCGGGGGAACACTGAAGCTTTCTTT. It translates to CASSQSRGNTEAFF. Looking up the rest from reference TRBV16 and TRBJ1-1 gives the full variable domain: GEEVAQTPKHLVRGEGQKAKLYCAPIKGHSYVFWYQQVLKNEFKFLISFQNENVFDETGMPKERFSAKCLPNSPCSLEIQATKLEDSAVYFCASSQSRGNTEAFFGQGTRLTVV.

This clone was observed a handful of times. J is TRBJ2-7 and V is TRBV7-9; 8 nucleotides line up with TRBD1. The CDR3 loop spans 14 amino acids. Losses at the gene ends were 2 bases for V and 4 bases for J; bases not matched to a gene: 4. From germline, CDR1 is SEHNR and CDR2 FQNEAQ (reference sequence). The CDR3 reads CASSLQQGVYEQYF. CDR3 bases: TGTGCCAGCAGCTTACAACAGGGGGTTTACGAGCAGTACTTC.

This clone has more than one count but fewer than ten. This chain links TRBV28 with TRBJ1-2; a possible D gene is TRBD1 (5 bases). V lost 6 bases to trimming and J lost 0 bases, with 14 bases between them. CDR3 size: 15 residues. CDR1 MDHEN and CDR2 SYDVKM come from the germline V gene. The CDR3 reads CASRRGARANYGYTF. DNA of the CDR3: TGTGCCAGCAGACGAGGGGCCCGAGCTAACTATGGCTACACCTTC.

This clone has more than one count but fewer than ten. This chain connects TRBV28 to TRBJ2-1; 9 positions match TRBD2. Germline assignment: CDR1 MDHEN and CDR2 SYDVKM. J was trimmed by 6 bases and V by 4 bases; bases with no gene match: 10. This CDR3 has 16 amino acids. CDR3 region: CASSSLAGLVGNEQFF. CDR3 DNA: TGTGCCAGCAGTTCCCTAGCGGGACTCGTGGGCAATGAGCAGTTCTTC.

The chain has TRBV7-8 and TRBJ2-1; D not certain. Trimming stripped 3 bases from V and 12 bases from J, with 15 bases between. Germline CDR1 is SGHVS and CDR2 is FQNEAQ. This CDR3 has 13 amino acids. This CDR3 reads CASSFDFRIVQFF. The CDR3 DNA is TGTGCCAGCAGCTTCGACTTCCGGATCGTGCAGTTCTTC.